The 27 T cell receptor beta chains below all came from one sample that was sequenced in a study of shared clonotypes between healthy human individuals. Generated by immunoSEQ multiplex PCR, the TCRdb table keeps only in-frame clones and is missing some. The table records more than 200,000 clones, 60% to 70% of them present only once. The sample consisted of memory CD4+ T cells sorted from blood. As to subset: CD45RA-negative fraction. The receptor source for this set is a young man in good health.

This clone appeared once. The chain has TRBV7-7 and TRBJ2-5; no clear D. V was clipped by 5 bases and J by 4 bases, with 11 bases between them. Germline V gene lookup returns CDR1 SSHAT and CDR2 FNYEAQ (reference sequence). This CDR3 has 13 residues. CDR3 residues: CASSQTPAETQYF. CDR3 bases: TGTGCCAGCAGCCAGACACCTGCAGAGACCCAGTACTTC.

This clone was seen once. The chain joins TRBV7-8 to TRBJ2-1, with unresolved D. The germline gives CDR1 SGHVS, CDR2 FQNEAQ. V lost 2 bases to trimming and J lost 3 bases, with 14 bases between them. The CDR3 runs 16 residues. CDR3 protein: CASSLNVGNVYNEQFF. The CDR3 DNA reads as TGTGCCAGCAGCTTAAACGTTGGTAACGTCTACAATGAGCAGTTCTTC.

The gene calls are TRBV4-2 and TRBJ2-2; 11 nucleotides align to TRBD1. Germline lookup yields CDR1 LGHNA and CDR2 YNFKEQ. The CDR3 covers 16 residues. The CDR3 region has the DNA TGTGGTACCGGACAGGGGGCTCAACCGAACACCGGGGAGCTGTTTTTT. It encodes CGTGQGAQPNTGELFF.

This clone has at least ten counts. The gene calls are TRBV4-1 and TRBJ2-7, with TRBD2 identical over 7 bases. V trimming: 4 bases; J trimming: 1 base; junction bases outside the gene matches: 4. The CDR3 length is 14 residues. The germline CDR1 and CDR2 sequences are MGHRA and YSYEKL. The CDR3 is CASSRSGRSYEQYF. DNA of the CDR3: TGCGCCAGCAGCCGCTCCGGGAGGTCCTACGAGCAGTACTTC.

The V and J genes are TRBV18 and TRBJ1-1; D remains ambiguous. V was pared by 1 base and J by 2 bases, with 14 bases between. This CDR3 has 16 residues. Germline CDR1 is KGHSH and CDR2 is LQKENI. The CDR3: CASSPQALGYNTEAFF. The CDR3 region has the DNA TGTGCCAGCTCACCACAGGCCTTGGGGTATAACACTGAAGCTTTCTTT.

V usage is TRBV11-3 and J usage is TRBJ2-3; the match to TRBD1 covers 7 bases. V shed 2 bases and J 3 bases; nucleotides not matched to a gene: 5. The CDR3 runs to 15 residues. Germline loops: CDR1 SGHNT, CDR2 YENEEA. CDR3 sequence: CASSLRQGGTDTQYF. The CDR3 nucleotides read TGTGCCAGCAGCTTAAGACAGGGTGGGACAGATACGCAGTATTTT.

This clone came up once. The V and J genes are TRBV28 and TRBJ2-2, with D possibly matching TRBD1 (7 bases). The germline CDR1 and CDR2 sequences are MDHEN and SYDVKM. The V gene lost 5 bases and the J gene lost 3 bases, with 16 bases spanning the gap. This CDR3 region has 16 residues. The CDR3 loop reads CASSQAGQGDTGELFF. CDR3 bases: TGTGCCAGCAGTCAGGCGGGGCAGGGGGACACCGGGGAGCTGTTTTTT.

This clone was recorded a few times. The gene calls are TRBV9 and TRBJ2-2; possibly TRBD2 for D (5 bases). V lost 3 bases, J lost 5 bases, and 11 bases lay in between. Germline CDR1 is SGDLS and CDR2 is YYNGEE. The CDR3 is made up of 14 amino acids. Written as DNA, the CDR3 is TGTGCCAGCAGCGCGGGGTTAAGAACCGGGGAGCTGTTTTTT. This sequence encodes CASSAGLRTGELFF.

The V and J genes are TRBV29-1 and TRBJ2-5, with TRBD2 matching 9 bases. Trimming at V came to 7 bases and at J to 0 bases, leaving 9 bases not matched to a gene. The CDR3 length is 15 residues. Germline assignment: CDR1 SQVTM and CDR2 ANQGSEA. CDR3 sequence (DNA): TGCAGCGCAATAGGGCTAGCGGGATACCAAGAGACCCAGTACTTC. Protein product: CSAIGLAGYQETQYF.

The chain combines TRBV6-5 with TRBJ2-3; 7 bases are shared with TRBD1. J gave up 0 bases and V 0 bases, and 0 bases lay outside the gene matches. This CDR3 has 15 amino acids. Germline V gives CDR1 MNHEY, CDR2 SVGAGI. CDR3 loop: CASSYSTGSTDTQYF. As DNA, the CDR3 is TGTGCCAGCAGTTACTCGACAGGGAGCACAGATACGCAGTATTTT.

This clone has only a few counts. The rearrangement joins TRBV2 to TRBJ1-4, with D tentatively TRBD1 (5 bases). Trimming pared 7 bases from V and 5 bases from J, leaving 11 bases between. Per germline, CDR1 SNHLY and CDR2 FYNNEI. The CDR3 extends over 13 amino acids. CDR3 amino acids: CASIRTPNEKLFF. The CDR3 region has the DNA TGTGCCAGCATACGGACACCGAATGAAAAACTGTTTTTT.

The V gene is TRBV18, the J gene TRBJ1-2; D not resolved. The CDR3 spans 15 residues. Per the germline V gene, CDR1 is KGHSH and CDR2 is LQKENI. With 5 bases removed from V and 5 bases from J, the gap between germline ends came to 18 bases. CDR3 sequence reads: CASSSSGSEIYGYTF. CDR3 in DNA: TGTGCCAGCTCATCAAGCGGGTCGGAAATTTATGGCTACACCTTC.

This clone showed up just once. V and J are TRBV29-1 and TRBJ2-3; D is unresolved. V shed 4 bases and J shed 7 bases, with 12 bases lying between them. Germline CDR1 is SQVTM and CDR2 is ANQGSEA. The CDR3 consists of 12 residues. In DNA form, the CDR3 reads TGCAGCGTTGCTCTCATTCTATATACGCAGTATTTT. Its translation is CSVALILYTQYF.

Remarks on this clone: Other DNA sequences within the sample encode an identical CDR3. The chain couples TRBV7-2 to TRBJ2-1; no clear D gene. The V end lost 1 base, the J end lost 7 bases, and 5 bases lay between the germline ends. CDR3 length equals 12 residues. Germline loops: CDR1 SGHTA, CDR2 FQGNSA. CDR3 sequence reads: CASSLERNEQFF. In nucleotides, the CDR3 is TGTGCCAGCAGCTTAGAGAGGAATGAGCAGTTCTTC. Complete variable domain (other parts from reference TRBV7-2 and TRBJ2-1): GAGVSQSPSNKVTEKGKDVELRCDPISGHTALYWYRQSLGQGLEFLIYFQGNSAPDKSGLPSDRFSAERTGGSVSTLTIQRTQQEDSAVYLCASSLERNEQFFGPGTRLTVL.

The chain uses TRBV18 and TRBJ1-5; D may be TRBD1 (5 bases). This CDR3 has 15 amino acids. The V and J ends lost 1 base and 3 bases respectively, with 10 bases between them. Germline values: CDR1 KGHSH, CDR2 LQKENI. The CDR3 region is CASSPQGHTNQPQHF. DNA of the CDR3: TGTGCCAGCTCACCACAAGGACATACCAATCAGCCCCAGCATTTT.

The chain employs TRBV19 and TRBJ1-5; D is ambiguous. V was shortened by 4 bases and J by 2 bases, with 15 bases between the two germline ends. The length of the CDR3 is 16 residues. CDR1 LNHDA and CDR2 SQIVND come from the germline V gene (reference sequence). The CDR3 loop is CASSTSSQLGNQPQHF. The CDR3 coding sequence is TGTGCCAGTAGTACGTCGAGTCAGCTCGGCAATCAGCCCCAGCATTTT.

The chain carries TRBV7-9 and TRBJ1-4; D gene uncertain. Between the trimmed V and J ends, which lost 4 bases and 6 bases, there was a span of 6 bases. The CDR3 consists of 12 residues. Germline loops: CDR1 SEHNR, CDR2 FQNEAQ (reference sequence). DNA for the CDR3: TGTGCCAGCAGCTCAATTGATGAAAAACTGTTTTTT. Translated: CASSSIDEKLFF.

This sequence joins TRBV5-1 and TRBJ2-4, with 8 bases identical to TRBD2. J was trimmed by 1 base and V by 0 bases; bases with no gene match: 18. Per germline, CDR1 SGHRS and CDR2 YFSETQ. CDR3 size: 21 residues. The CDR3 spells CASSLVESEREWVRAKNIQYF. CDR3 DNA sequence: TGCGCCAGCAGCTTGGTCGAGTCCGAGCGGGAGTGGGTTCGGGCCAAAAACATTCAGTACTTC.

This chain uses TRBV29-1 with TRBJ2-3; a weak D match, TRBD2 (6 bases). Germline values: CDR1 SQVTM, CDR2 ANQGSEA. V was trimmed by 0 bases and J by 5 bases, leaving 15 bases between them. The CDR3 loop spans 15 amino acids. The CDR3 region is CSVEDPKTRRDTQYF. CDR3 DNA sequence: TGCAGCGTTGAAGATCCTAAGACTAGGCGAGATACGCAGTATTTT.

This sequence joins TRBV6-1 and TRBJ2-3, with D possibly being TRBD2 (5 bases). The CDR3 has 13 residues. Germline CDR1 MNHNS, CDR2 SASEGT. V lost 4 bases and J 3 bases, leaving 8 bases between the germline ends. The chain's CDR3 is CASSVGITDTQYF. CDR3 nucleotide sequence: TGTGCCAGCAGTGTCGGGATTACAGATACGCAGTATTTT.

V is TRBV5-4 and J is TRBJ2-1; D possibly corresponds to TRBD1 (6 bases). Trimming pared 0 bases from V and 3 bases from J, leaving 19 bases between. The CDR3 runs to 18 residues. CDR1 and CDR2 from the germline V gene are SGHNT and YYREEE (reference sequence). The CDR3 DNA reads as TGTGCCAGCAGCTTGGAACCACGGACAGTTGGATACTACAATGAGCAGTTCTTC. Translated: CASSLEPRTVGYYNEQFF.

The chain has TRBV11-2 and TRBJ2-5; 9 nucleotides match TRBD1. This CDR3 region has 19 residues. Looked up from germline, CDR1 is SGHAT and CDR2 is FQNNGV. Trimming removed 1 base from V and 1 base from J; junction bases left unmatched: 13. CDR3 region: CASSLGSMTGGFGQETQYF. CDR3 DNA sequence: TGTGCCAGCAGCTTAGGGTCCATGACAGGGGGATTTGGCCAAGAGACCCAGTACTTC.

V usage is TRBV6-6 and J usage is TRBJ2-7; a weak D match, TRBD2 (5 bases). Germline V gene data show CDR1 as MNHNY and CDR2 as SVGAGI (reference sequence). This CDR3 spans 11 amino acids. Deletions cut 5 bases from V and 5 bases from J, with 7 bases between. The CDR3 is CASSTADEQYF. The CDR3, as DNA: TGTGCCAGCAGTACAGCGGACGAGCAGTACTTC.

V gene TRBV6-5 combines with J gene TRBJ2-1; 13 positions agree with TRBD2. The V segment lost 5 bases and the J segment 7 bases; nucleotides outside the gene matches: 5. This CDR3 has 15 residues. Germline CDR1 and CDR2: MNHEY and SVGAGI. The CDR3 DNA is TGTGCCAGCAGTACACCGGGACTAGCGGGAAATGAGCAGTTCTTC. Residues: CASSTPGLAGNEQFF.

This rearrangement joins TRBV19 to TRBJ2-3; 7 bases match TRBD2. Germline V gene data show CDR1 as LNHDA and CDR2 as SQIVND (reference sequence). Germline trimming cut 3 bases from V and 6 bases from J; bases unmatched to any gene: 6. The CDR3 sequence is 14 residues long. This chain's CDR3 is CASSMRTRADTQYF. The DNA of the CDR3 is TGTGCCAGTAGTATGAGGACTAGAGCGGATACGCAGTATTTT.

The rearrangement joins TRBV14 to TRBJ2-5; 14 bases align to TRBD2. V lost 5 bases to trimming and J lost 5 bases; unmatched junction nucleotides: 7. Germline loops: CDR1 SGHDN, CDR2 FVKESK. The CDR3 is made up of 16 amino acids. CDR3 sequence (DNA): TGTGCCAGCAGCTTCGGGACTAGCGGGAGAGGGGAGACCCAGTACTTC. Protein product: CASSFGTSGRGETQYF.

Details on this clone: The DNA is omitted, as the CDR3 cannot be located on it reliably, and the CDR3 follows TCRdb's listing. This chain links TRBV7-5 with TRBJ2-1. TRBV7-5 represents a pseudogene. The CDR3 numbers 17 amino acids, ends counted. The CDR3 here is CVRSVAPPVGPGNEQFF.